These 3 T cell receptor beta chains originate from one sample sequenced in a study of blood T cell repertoires in COVID-19. The method was immunoSEQ multiplex PCR; TCRdb's version includes in-frame clones alone and lacks a portion of them. The table shows about 47,000 clones, with roughly 84% occurring only once. The sequencing sample was made of peripheral blood. These receptor sequences come from a man over 45 with acute or convalescent COVID-19.

The count of this clone is one. CDR3 nucleotide sequence: TGTGCCTGGAGCACTTTGAGCAATCAGCCCCAGCATTTT. Translating it yields CAWSTLSNQPQHF. The chain uses TRBV30 and TRBJ1-5; D is unclear. The CDR3 runs to 13 residues. V was trimmed by 3 bases and J by 1 base, leaving 7 bases between them. Germline CDR1 is GTSNPN and CDR2 is SVGIG (reference sequence).

The chain carries TRBV18 and TRBJ2-1; 7 bases line up with TRBD2. V trimming: 1 base; J trimming: 3 bases; junction bases outside the gene matches: 6. The CDR3 consists of 16 residues. The germline V gene has CDR1 KGHSH and CDR2 LQKENI. The CDR3: CASSPLKSGNYNEQFF. DNA of the CDR3: TGTGCCAGCTCACCACTGAAAAGCGGGAACTACAATGAGCAGTTCTTC.

The V and J genes are TRBV12-3 or TRBV12-4 and TRBJ2-1; D is uncertain. Trimming shortened V by 7 bases and J by 2 bases, and 9 bases separated the two germline ends. The CDR3 consists of 13 residues. DNA for the CDR3: TGTGCCAGCACGGTCAGGACCTACAATGAGCAGTTCTTC. It yields the protein CASTVRTYNEQFF.